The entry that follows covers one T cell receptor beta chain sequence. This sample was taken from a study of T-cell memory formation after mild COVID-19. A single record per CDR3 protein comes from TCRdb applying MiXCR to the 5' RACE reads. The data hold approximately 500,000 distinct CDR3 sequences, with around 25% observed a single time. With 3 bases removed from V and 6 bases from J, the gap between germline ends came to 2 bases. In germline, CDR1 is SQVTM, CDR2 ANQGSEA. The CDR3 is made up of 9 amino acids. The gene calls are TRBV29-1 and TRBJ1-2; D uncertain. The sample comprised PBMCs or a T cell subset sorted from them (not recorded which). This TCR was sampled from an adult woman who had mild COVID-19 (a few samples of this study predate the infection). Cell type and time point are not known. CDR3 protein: CSVDHGYTF. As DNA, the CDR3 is TGCAGCGTTGATCATGGCTACACCTTC.